The rows below give T cell receptor beta chains drawn from one sample of a study of control samples from healthy donors and cancer patients. Measured with immunoSEQ multiplex PCR; TCRdb has only the in-frame clones, and not every one. This table has about 140,000 clones, 91% appearing once. The sequenced sample was blood. These receptors came from a young man in good health. Both conserved end residues are part of each CDR3. The order of the fields is J gene, V gene, clone size, D gene, CDR3 DNA, CDR3 protein. A D gene is named only where the DNA matches it firmly. Size is omitted from some rows. Given values are once, few, many or a class for expanded clones.

>TRBJ2-2|TRBV29-1|-|TRBD2
TGCAGCGTGAGGCCCACTAGCGGGGGGGTTCGCGGCACCGGGGAGCTGTTTTTT
CSVRPTSGGVRGTGELFF
>TRBJ2-7|TRBV5-1|-|TRBD2
TGCGCCAGCAGCTCGACTAGCACGTCCTACGAGCAGTACTTC
CASSSTSTSYEQYF
>TRBJ1-3|TRBV18|once|TRBD1
TGTGCCAGCTCATTAACCGGGACAGGGGTTTACTCTGGAAACACCATATATTTT
CASSLTGTGVYSGNTIYF
>TRBJ1-6|TRBV13|-|-
TGTGCCAGCAGCTTCATCAACCCCTTATCACCCCTCCACTTT
CASSFINPLSPLHF
>TRBJ1-2|TRBV4-1|-|-
TGCGCCAGCAGCCAAGAAGTAGGGTTCTATGGCTACACCTTC
CASSQEVGFYGYTF
>TRBJ2-3|TRBV7-2|-|TRBD2
TGTGCCAGCAGCTTAGGAGCCGGGGGGGGTATAGATACGCAGTATTTT
CASSLGAGGGIDTQYF
>TRBJ2-1|TRBV20-1|once|TRBD2
TGCAGTGCTCGTGTGGCTAGCGGGGATGAGCAGTTCTTC
CSARVASGDEQFF
>TRBJ2-7|TRBV19|-|-
TGTGCCAGTAGCCCGCGGGGTCTCTACGAGCAGTACTTC
CASSPRGLYEQYF
>TRBJ2-7|TRBV28|once|TRBD1
TGTGCCAGCAGTGTACCCCGGGACAGGGCCTACGAGCAGTACTTC
CASSVPRDRAYEQYF
>TRBJ2-7|TRBV4-2|-|TRBD2
TGTGCCAGCAGCCGAACCGAGCGGGGGGGCGGAGAGCAGTACTTC
CASSRTERGGGEQYF
>TRBJ2-7|TRBV19|-|-
TGTGCCAGTAGTATAGGGACCCCCTACGAGCAGTACTTC
CASSIGTPYEQYF
>TRBJ1-6|TRBV21-1|once|-
TGTGCCAGCAGCAAGTGGCAGGGGATTTCACCCCTCCACTTT
CASSKWQGISPLHF
>TRBJ2-3|TRBV5-4|-|TRBD2
TGTGCCAGCAGCCCGACGCGGGGGGCGCCCCCCACAGATACGCAGTATTTT
CASSPTRGAPPTDTQYF
>TRBJ2-1|TRBV2|-|TRBD1
TGTGCCAGCACTATCTTACCGGGACAGCCCTTAGATGAGCAGTTCTTC
CASTILPGQPLDEQFF
>TRBJ1-6|TRBV20-1|-|-
TGCAGTGCTAGTAAAGGGATTTCGAATTCACCCCTCCACTTT
CSASKGISNSPLHF
>TRBJ1-4|TRBV4-1|-|TRBD1
TGCGCCAGCAGCCCTTATCAGGGGGCTACAACTAATGAAAAACTGTTTTTT
CASSPYQGATTNEKLFF